This TCR beta chain stems from a study of blood T cell repertoires in COVID-19. Study summary: Sites in the United States, Italy and Spain provided acute and convalescent COVID-19 samples. T cells, B-cell-depleted T cells, or PBMCs supplied cDNA or gDNA.

The germline CDR1 and CDR2 sequences are SGHDT and YYEEEE. V dropped 5 bases and J dropped 12 bases, with 15 bases sitting between them. The CDR3 totals 12 residues. The authors' processing: The authors estimated nucleated cell counts from reference gene primer amplification. Some clones are missing from TCRdb's copy, which holds only in-frame ones; the method was immunoSEQ multiplex PCR. The V and J calls and clone size come from that table; D and trimming were worked out from the DNA. The table lists just over 650,000 clones, around 89% of them singletons. The chain recombines TRBV5-6 with TRBJ2-1, with a tentative D call TRBD1 (5 bases). The sequenced material came from peripheral blood. This TCR derives from a woman aged 18-30 years with acute or convalescent COVID-19. The CDR3 is CASSLSRGRQFF. The CDR3 coding sequence is TGTGCCAGCAGTCTGAGTAGGGGAAGGCAGTTCTTC.